Shown below are 28 T cell receptor beta chains from a single sample sequenced in a study of blood T cell dynamics during melanoma immunotherapy. Assay used: immunoSEQ multiplex PCR; TCRdb lists only in-frame clones, some missing. The table lists about 9,000 clones, 85% to 90% of them singletons. Described time point: week 3, after first cycle of checkpoint inhibitor. The sequenced sample was blood, obtained from a patient treated with checkpoint blockade. These receptors originate from a human donor with melanoma.

The rearrangement links TRBV19 to TRBJ2-7, with D uncertain. Germline lookup yields CDR1 LNHDA and CDR2 SQIVND (reference sequence). The CDR3 totals 14 residues. Trimming left V 6 bases short and J 0 bases short, with 12 bases between. CDR3 loop: CASSPTHDSYEQYF. The DNA of the CDR3 is TGTGCCAGTAGCCCCACCCACGACTCCTACGAGCAGTACTTC.

The V and J genes are TRBV13 and TRBJ1-2, with D unclear. Germline CDR1 and CDR2: PRHDT and FYEKMQ (reference sequence). CDR3 size: 15 residues. V was cut by 1 base and J by 4 bases, with 13 bases left in between. The DNA for the CDR3 is TGTGCCAGCAGCTTAGTTTGGGAGGGCGGCTATGGCTACACCTTC. Protein sequence: CASSLVWEGGYGYTF.

The genes are TRBV5-4 and TRBJ1-4; 7 nucleotides agree with TRBD1. This CDR3 comprises 17 residues. Trimming removed 0 bases from V and 5 bases from J; junction bases left unmatched: 10. Germline lookup yields CDR1 SGHNT and CDR2 YYREEE (reference sequence). The CDR3 region has the DNA TGTGCCAGCAGCTTGGGTCCGCCGGGACAGAGCAATGAAAAACTGTTTTTT. Translating it yields CASSLGPPGQSNEKLFF.

In this sample, this clone turned up once. This chain links TRBV7-8 with TRBJ2-5, with 7 bases that match TRBD2. Near its end, the DNA agrees better with TRBJ2-7, so the J call may be wrong. Germline V gene sequence: CDR1 SGHVS, CDR2 FQNEAQ. The CDR3 extends over 15 amino acids. The DNA of the CDR3 is TGTGCCAGCAGCTCAGGACGGGAGGCGTCCTACGAGCAGTACTTC. Amino acids: CASSSGREASYEQYF.

The chain joins TRBV9 to TRBJ1-3; the D gene is possibly TRBD1 (5 bases). The CDR3 spans 15 residues. CDR1 and CDR2 (germline): SGDLS, YYNGEE. Trimming removed 2 bases from V and 2 bases from J, with 11 bases in between. Written as DNA, the CDR3 is TGTGCCAGCAGCGTTCAGGGCAGCCCTGGAAACACCATATATTTT. This encodes CASSVQGSPGNTIYF. Combining the CDR3 with reference TRBV9 and TRBJ1-3 gives the whole variable domain DSGVTQTPKHLITATGQRVTLRCSPRSGDLSVYWYQQSLDQGLQFLIQYYNGEERAKGNILERFSAQQFPDLHSELNLSSLELGDSALYFCASSVQGSPGNTIYFGEGSWLTVV.

The chain uses TRBV5-8 and TRBJ1-2; no reliable D call. Germline CDR1 is SGHTS and CDR2 is YDEGEE. The CDR3 totals 13 residues. Trimming stripped 2 bases from V and 1 base from J, with 6 bases between. CDR3 in amino acids: CASSLLNNYGYTF. Here the CDR3 DNA reads TGTGCCAGCAGCTTACTGAATAACTATGGCTACACCTTC.

J is TRBJ1-1 and V is TRBV18; weak D call: TRBD1 (5 bases). The CDR3 runs 15 residues. CDR1 is KGHSH, CDR2 LQKENI, per germline. Trimming left V 3 bases short and J 1 base short, with 12 bases between. The CDR3 spells CASSPAPDRNTEAFF. CDR3 coding DNA: TGTGCCAGCTCACCGGCACCTGACAGGAACACTGAAGCTTTCTTT.

This clone was recorded a few times. The chain employs TRBV7-2 and TRBJ2-2; tentatively, D is TRBD1 (5 bases). Trimming took 5 bases from V and 1 from J, leaving 11 bases between them. The CDR3 has 15 residues. Germline values: CDR1 SGHTA, CDR2 FQGNSA. CDR3 protein: CASSPTQVNTGELFF. The CDR3 DNA reads TGTGCCAGCAGCCCTACACAGGTGAACACCGGGGAGCTGTTTTTT.

The rearrangement joins TRBV10-1 to TRBJ2-2; D not certain. Germline assignment: CDR1 WNHNN and CDR2 SYGVQD (reference sequence). This CDR3 has 13 residues. Trimming removed 2 bases from V and 1 base from J, with 2 bases in between. CDR3 sequence reads: CASSEGNTGELFF. The CDR3 region has the DNA TGCGCCAGCAGTGAGGGGAACACCGGGGAGCTGTTTTTT.

The V and J genes are TRBV5-1 and TRBJ2-6, with D possibly TRBD1 on 6 matching bases. V lost 4 bases to trimming and J lost 0 bases, with 17 bases between them. The CDR3 consists of 18 residues. Germline V gene lookup returns CDR1 SGHRS and CDR2 YFSETQ. The CDR3 bases are TGCGCCAGCAGCCAATCCGCAGGGGTCAGCTCTGGGGCCAACGTCCTGACTTTC. Protein product: CASSQSAGVSSGANVLTF. Full variable domain (rest looked up from reference TRBV5-1 and TRBJ2-6): KAGVTQTPRYLIKTRGQQVTLSCSPISGHRSVSWYQQTPGQGLQFLFEYFSETQRNKGNFPGRFSGRQFSNSRSEMNVSTLELGDSALYLCASSQSAGVSSGANVLTFGAGSRLTVL.

The chain carries TRBV7-2 and TRBJ2-3; 8 bases match TRBD2. CDR3 size: 12 residues. CDR1 SGHTA and CDR2 FQGNSA come from the germline V gene. V shed 5 bases and J 13 bases; nucleotides not matched to a gene: 8. CDR3 bases: TGTGCCAGCAGCAGATCCGGGACTAGGGAGTATTTT. This translates into CASSRSGTREYF.

V gene TRBV7-8 combines with J gene TRBJ1-2; weak D call: TRBD1 (5 bases). CDR3 length: 15 residues. CDR1 and CDR2 (germline): SGHVS, FQNEAQ. Deletions cut 1 base from V and 6 bases from J, with 15 bases between. The DNA of the CDR3 is TGTGCCAGCAGCTTAGTTTTTGTCAGGGAAGATGGCTACACCTTC. Translated: CASSLVFVREDGYTF.

This chain joins TRBV6-5 and TRBJ1-1, with 7 bases fitting TRBD1. Germline lookup yields CDR1 MNHEY and CDR2 SVGAGI. J lost 4 bases, V lost 6 bases, and 11 bases had no gene match. This CDR3 has 15 residues. The CDR3 bases are TGTGCCAGCAGGGACAGGAGCGTTATTGGCACTGAAGCTTTCTTT. Translated, it gives CASRDRSVIGTEAFF.

J is TRBJ1-2 and V is TRBV4-3; 7 positions match TRBD1. Germline lookup yields CDR1 LGHNA and CDR2 YSLEER. J was trimmed by 8 bases and V by 2 bases; bases with no gene match: 5. This CDR3 comprises 13 residues. Written as DNA, the CDR3 is TGCGCCAGCAGCCAATTACAGGGGCGCGGCTACACCTTC. It yields the protein CASSQLQGRGYTF.

The chain combines TRBV6-5 with TRBJ1-1; D is unclear. The germline CDR1 and CDR2 sequences are MNHEY and SVGAGI. V gave up 2 bases and J gave up 6 bases, with 16 bases separating them. The CDR3 is 15 amino acids. This CDR3 reads CASSYVTNSGAEAFF. DNA for the CDR3: TGTGCCAGCAGTTACGTCACTAACTCTGGGGCTGAAGCTTTCTTT.

The gene calls are TRBV7-3 and TRBJ2-2; D unclear. CDR3 length: 16 amino acids. Trimming took off 5 bases at V and 1 base at J, with 14 bases between the two ends. The V gene's germline CDR1 is SGHTA and CDR2 FQGTGA. The CDR3 DNA reads as TGTGCCAGCAGCCCAAAGTCCAGGCAGAACACCGGGGAGCTGTTTTTT. It yields the protein CASSPKSRQNTGELFF.

The chain uses TRBV7-2 and TRBJ2-5; 7 positions agree with TRBD2. The germline V gene encodes CDR1 SGHTA and CDR2 FQGNSA. The CDR3 covers 15 residues. With 5 bases clipped from V and 0 bases from J, the junction kept 6 bases outside the gene matches. DNA of the CDR3: TGTGCCAGCAGCCCGACTAGCACCTACCAAGAGACCCAGTACTTC. It yields the protein CASSPTSTYQETQYF.

The J gene is TRBJ1-5, the V gene TRBV27, with D unresolved. Trimming took 4 bases from V and 6 from J, leaving 7 bases between them. Germline CDR1 is MNHEY and CDR2 is SMNVEV (reference sequence). CDR3 length: 12 amino acids. The CDR3 region has the DNA TGTGCCAGCAGTTCTGGGGTTCAGCCCCAGCATTTT. It yields the protein CASSSGVQPQHF.

The chain couples TRBV10-3 to TRBJ2-1; D is perhaps TRBD1 (6 bases). The CDR3 covers 15 residues. CDR1 is ENHRY, CDR2 SYGVKD, per germline. Trimming cost V 7 bases and J 8 bases, with 21 bases left between them. The CDR3 reads CAITQPGQKGHEQFF. The CDR3 DNA follows: TGTGCCATCACCCAACCGGGACAAAAGGGCCATGAGCAGTTCTTC.

This clone came up once. This rearrangement joins TRBV11-2 to TRBJ1-3, with D uncertain. Between the trimmed V and J ends, which lost 7 bases and 0 bases, there was a span of 10 bases. The germline V gene has CDR1 SGHAT and CDR2 FQNNGV. The CDR3 length is 14 residues. Here the CDR3 reads CASKEQVSGNTIYF. The CDR3 region has the DNA TGTGCCAGCAAAGAGCAGGTCTCTGGAAACACCATATATTTT.

The rearrangement uses TRBV7-2 and TRBJ2-1, with D tentatively TRBD1 (5 bases). Trimming left V 4 bases short and J 4 bases short, with 11 bases between. CDR1 is SGHTA and CDR2 is FQGNSA in the germline V gene. This CDR3 region has 14 residues. CDR3 loop: CASSYGANYNEQFF. CDR3 sequence (DNA): TGTGCCAGCAGCTATGGGGCGAATTACAATGAGCAGTTCTTC.

The gene calls are TRBV19 and TRBJ1-1, with 10 nucleotides matching TRBD1. This CDR3 has 14 residues. Trimming cost V 3 bases and J 7 bases; bases outside gene matches: 5. From germline, CDR1 is LNHDA and CDR2 SQIVND (reference sequence). The CDR3 sequence is CASSMGWTGGEAFF. The CDR3 DNA reads TGTGCCAGTAGTATGGGATGGACAGGGGGTGAAGCTTTCTTT.

The chain is built from TRBV2 and TRBJ2-5, with D possibly called TRBD1 or TRBD2 (5 bases each). The germline V and J ends were trimmed by 6 bases and 5 bases, with 13 bases remaining between them. There are 13 residues in the CDR3. Germline V lookup: CDR1 SNHLY, CDR2 FYNNEI. DNA for the CDR3: TGTGCCAGCAGCCGGGGCTTCGGGGAGACCCAGTACTTC. Translated, it gives CASSRGFGETQYF.

This clone appeared once. The rearrangement joins TRBV9 to TRBJ2-5; TRBD1 is a possible D gene (6 bases). The V gene lost 0 bases and the J gene lost 2 bases, with 11 bases spanning the gap. Germline CDR1 is SGDLS and CDR2 is YYNGEE. This CDR3 contains 15 residues. The chain's CDR3 is CASSVGGRAQETQYF. For the CDR3, the DNA is TGTGCCAGCAGCGTAGGGGGGCGGGCACAAGAGACCCAGTACTTC.

This clone was observed once. V usage is TRBV6-6 and J usage is TRBJ2-5, with a tentative D call TRBD2 (5 bases). The V and J ends lost 2 bases and 2 bases respectively, with 15 bases between them. The CDR3 length is 16 residues. The germline V gene encodes CDR1 MNHNY and CDR2 SVGAGI (reference sequence). The CDR3 is CASSYPRGQAQETQYF. The CDR3 DNA follows: TGTGCCAGCAGTTACCCCCGAGGGCAGGCACAAGAGACCCAGTACTTC.

The chain is built from TRBV10-3 and TRBJ1-1; 9 nucleotides agree with TRBD1. CDR1 is ENHRY and CDR2 is SYGVKD in the germline V gene. The V and J ends lost 3 bases and 1 base, in that order; junction bases with no gene match: 6. There are 16 residues in the CDR3. CDR3 protein: CAISDGTGLQNTEAFF. The CDR3, as DNA: TGTGCCATCAGTGATGGGACAGGGCTTCAGAACACTGAAGCTTTCTTT.

This clone came up a few times. V gene TRBV6-1 combines with J gene TRBJ1-3; D remains ambiguous. The CDR3 is 14 residues long. Trimming shortened V by 0 bases and J by 4 bases, and 7 bases separated the two germline ends. The germline V gene has CDR1 MNHNS and CDR2 SASEGT. CDR3 sequence (DNA): TGTGCCAGCAGTGAAGCCCCCACCGGAAACACCATATATTTT. This gives the protein CASSEAPTGNTIYF.

This sequence joins TRBV9 and TRBJ1-1, with a weak D call TRBD1 (5 bases). This CDR3 comprises 14 residues. Trimming cost V 3 bases and J 5 bases, with 14 bases left between them. The V gene's germline CDR1 is SGDLS and CDR2 YYNGEE. Here the CDR3 reads CASSAMPGPTEAFF. DNA of the CDR3: TGTGCCAGCAGCGCCATGCCGGGGCCAACTGAAGCTTTCTTT.